These 21 T cell receptor beta chains were all obtained from the same sample, sequenced in a study of T cell responses to AZD1222 COVID-19 vaccine. The assay was immunoSEQ multiplex PCR, and TCRdb's table has in-frame clones only and misses some. This sample has 150,000 to 200,000 clones, with more than 75% found just once. Sequenced material: peripheral blood, taken on day 0 of MenACWY control vaccination. The receptors come from an adult in good health.

The chain joins TRBV29-1 to TRBJ2-5; tentatively, D is TRBD1 (5 bases). The CDR3 loop spans 12 amino acids. The germline V gene encodes CDR1 SQVTM and CDR2 ANQGSEA. The V end lost 6 bases, the J end lost 1 base, and 9 bases lay between the germline ends. CDR3 DNA: TGCAGCGTAGGGGTTGGCCAAGAGACCCAGTACTTC. This translates into CSVGVGQETQYF.

The V gene is TRBV9, the J gene TRBJ1-3; 7 bases are a match to TRBD1. Losses at the gene ends were 3 bases for V and 0 bases for J; bases not matched to a gene: 3. The CDR3 runs 15 residues. Per the germline V gene, CDR1 is SGDLS and CDR2 is YYNGEE. The CDR3 sequence: CASSAQGGSGNTIYF. In DNA, the CDR3 is TGTGCCAGCAGCGCCCAGGGGGGCTCTGGAAACACCATATATTTT.

The chain has TRBV24-1 and TRBJ1-5; D is unclear. The germline gives CDR1 KGHDR, CDR2 SFDVKD. Trimming stripped 4 bases from V and 4 bases from J, with 4 bases between. This CDR3 comprises 12 residues. In DNA form, the CDR3 reads TGTGCCACCAGTGAAGTAAATCAGCCCCAGCATTTT. Amino acid sequence: CATSEVNQPQHF.

The rearrangement links TRBV7-8 to TRBJ2-7, with D uncertain. Per the germline V gene, CDR1 is SGHVS and CDR2 is FQNEAQ. V lost 0 bases and J lost 3, with 12 bases in between. The length of the CDR3 is 15 residues. The CDR3 reads CASSLAPQSGYEQYF. CDR3 nucleotide sequence: TGTGCCAGCAGCTTAGCGCCACAGAGTGGCTACGAGCAGTACTTC.

The gene calls are TRBV10-3 and TRBJ2-6, with no clear D. Looked up from germline, CDR1 is ENHRY and CDR2 is SYGVKD. Trimming removed 3 bases from V and 0 bases from J, with 12 bases in between. The CDR3 extends over 17 amino acids. CDR3 loop: CAISDAGLISGANVLTF. The DNA of the CDR3 is TGTGCCATCAGTGATGCAGGCCTAATCTCTGGGGCCAACGTCCTGACTTTC.

Points on this clone: An end of the junction differs from the germline gene, which may be a read error. The genes are TRBV5-1 and TRBJ2-1; possible D gene TRBD2, 6 bases. Germline V gene sequence: CDR1 SGHRS, CDR2 YFSETQ. The CDR3 extends over 15 amino acids. In DNA form, the CDR3 reads TGCGCCAGCAGCTTAGAACTAGCAACCTACTATGAGCAGTTCTTC. It encodes CASSLELATYYEQFF.

The chain joins TRBV24-1 to TRBJ2-1, with unresolved D. Germline loops: CDR1 KGHDR, CDR2 SFDVKD. The CDR3 extends over 13 amino acids. V was pared by 4 bases and J by 3 bases, with 6 bases between. The DNA of the CDR3 is TGTGCCACCAGTGAGCCCTACTACAATGAGCAGTTCTTC. Encoded protein: CATSEPYYNEQFF.

J is TRBJ2-2 and V is TRBV19, with D unresolved. Germline V gene lookup returns CDR1 LNHDA and CDR2 SQIVND (reference sequence). The length of the CDR3 is 14 residues. V lost 9 bases and J 0 bases, leaving 11 bases between the germline ends. CDR3 coding DNA: TGTGCCAGCTCCACACCAACGAACACCGGGGAGCTGTTTTTT. This translates into CASSTPTNTGELFF.

The genes are TRBV7-2 and TRBJ1-5; D not certain. Trimming cost V 5 bases and J 4 bases, with 12 bases left between them. The CDR3 loop spans 14 amino acids. Germline assignment: CDR1 SGHTA and CDR2 FQGNSA. Here the CDR3 reads CASSPQRMNQPQHF. CDR3 DNA sequence: TGTGCCAGCAGCCCCCAGCGGATGAATCAGCCCCAGCATTTT.

The V gene is TRBV7-2, the J gene TRBJ2-7; D may be TRBD1 (6 bases). CDR3 length: 14 residues. Trimming pared 1 base from V and 1 base from J, leaving 8 bases between. Per germline, CDR1 SGHTA and CDR2 FQGNSA. In nucleotides, the CDR3 is TGTGCCAGCAGCTTAGGAGGACAGTCCTACGAGCAGTACTTC. Its translation is CASSLGGQSYEQYF.

This chain links TRBV4-3 with TRBJ1-4, with D unresolved. The germline V gene has CDR1 LGHNA and CDR2 YSLEER. V gave up 1 base and J gave up 0 bases, with 9 bases separating them. This CDR3 spans 16 amino acids. The CDR3 here is CASSQVPGATNEKLFF. The CDR3 region has the DNA TGCGCCAGCAGCCAAGTACCCGGGGCAACTAATGAAAAACTGTTTTTT.

The chain uses TRBV14 and TRBJ1-6; D gene unclear. Germline CDR1 SGHDN, CDR2 FVKESK. Trimming cost V 4 bases and J 7 bases, with 11 bases left between them. The CDR3 consists of 14 residues. The CDR3 DNA reads as TGTGCCAGCAGCCTGAAGGGTGGCAATTCACCCCTCCACTTT. Its translation: CASSLKGGNSPLHF.

The V and J genes are TRBV19 and TRBJ2-7; 10 nucleotides align to TRBD2. V was clipped by 4 bases and J by 3 bases; unmatched bases: 6. Germline V gives CDR1 LNHDA, CDR2 SQIVND (reference sequence). The CDR3 consists of 15 residues. The CDR3 reads CASSTASGSRYEQYF. The DNA of the CDR3 is TGTGCCAGTAGTACCGCTAGCGGGAGTCGCTACGAGCAGTACTTC.

This chain links TRBV5-1 with TRBJ2-7; TRBD1 or TRBD2 may be the D gene (5 bases each). This CDR3 has 15 residues. The V end was cut by 0 bases, the J end by 5 bases, with 15 bases between. Looked up from germline, CDR1 is SGHRS and CDR2 is YFSETQ. CDR3 protein: CASSLGTLEMNEQYF. The CDR3 bases are TGCGCCAGCAGCTTGGGGACACTAGAAATGAACGAGCAGTACTTC.

The V and J genes are TRBV19 and TRBJ1-3, with D perhaps matching TRBD1 (5 bases). Germline values: CDR1 LNHDA, CDR2 SQIVND (reference sequence). The ends were cut back, 5 bases at V and 0 bases at J, with 20 bases in the middle. The CDR3 runs to 18 residues. CDR3 residues: CASSRMSLGVLSGNTIYF. CDR3 nucleotide sequence: TGTGCCAGTAGTCGGATGTCGTTAGGGGTGCTCTCTGGAAACACCATATATTTT. The full variable domain, rest sourced from reference TRBV19 and TRBJ1-3, is DGGITQSPKYLFRKEGQNVTLSCEQNLNHDAMYWYRQDPGQGLRLIYYSQIVNDFQKGDIAEGYSVSREKKESFPLTVTSAQKNPTAFYLCASSRMSLGVLSGNTIYFGEGSWLTVV.

CDR3 residues: CATSRDSLGGTGELFF. CDR3 DNA sequence: TGTGCCACCAGCAGAGATTCTCTCGGGGGGACCGGGGAGCTGTTTTTT. The chain uses TRBV15 and TRBJ2-2; TRBD2 agrees at 7 bases. J lost 5 bases, V lost 0 bases, and 6 bases had no gene match. Per the germline V gene, CDR1 is LNHNV and CDR2 is YYDKDF (reference sequence). CDR3 size: 16 residues. The full variable domain, completed using reference TRBV15 and TRBJ2-2, is DAMVIQNPRYQVTQFGKPVTLSCSQTLNHNVMYWYQQKSSQAPKLLFHYYDKDFNNEADTPDNFQSRRPNTSFCFLDIRSPGLGDTAMYLCATSRDSLGGTGELFFGEGSRLTVL.

The chain combines TRBV7-3 with TRBJ1-1, with D hard to call. The CDR3 is made up of 14 amino acids. V was cut by 1 base and J by 3 bases, with 9 bases left in between. CDR1 SGHTA and CDR2 FQGTGA come from the germline V gene. CDR3 sequence reads: CASSLRGYDTEAFF. CDR3 sequence (DNA): TGTGCCAGCAGCTTAAGGGGTTACGACACTGAAGCTTTCTTT.

V and J are TRBV7-2 and TRBJ1-2, with D perhaps TRBD1 (5 bases). The CDR3 has 13 residues. Trimming shortened V by 4 bases and J by 3 bases, and 9 bases separated the two germline ends. CDR1 and CDR2 (germline): SGHTA, FQGNSA. CDR3 sequence (DNA): TGTGCCAGCAGCTACGGGACGGACTATGGCTACACCTTC. This sequence encodes CASSYGTDYGYTF.

The chain employs TRBV5-1 and TRBJ2-7; TRBD1 is a possible D gene (6 bases). The CDR3 covers 15 residues. Germline V CDR1 and CDR2: SGHRS, YFSETQ. Trimming took 5 bases from V and 4 from J, leaving 19 bases between them. The CDR3 DNA is TGCGCCAGCAGAAACGAACAGGGTGGTCTTTACGAGCAGTACTTC. Translating it yields CASRNEQGGLYEQYF.

V and J are TRBV7-2 and TRBJ2-5, with 12 bases identical to TRBD2. Germline V gene lookup returns CDR1 SGHTA and CDR2 FQGNSA. There are 17 residues in the CDR3. V dropped 5 bases and J dropped 0; count of bases not matched to a gene: 7. The CDR3 region has the DNA TGTGCCAGCAGCATTCTACTAGCGGGGGGCAACCAAGAGACCCAGTACTTC. This gives the protein CASSILLAGGNQETQYF.

The chain carries TRBV3-1 (or the pseudogene TRBV3-2) and TRBJ1-3; 7 bases map to TRBD1. V lost 4 bases to trimming and J lost 0 bases; unmatched junction nucleotides: 9. Germline values: CDR1 LGHDT, CDR2 YNNKEL (reference sequence). This CDR3 is built from 17 residues. DNA of the CDR3: TGTGCCAGCAGCCTTCAGTGGCAGGGGGGCTCTGGAAACACCATATATTTT. It specifies CASSLQWQGGSGNTIYF.